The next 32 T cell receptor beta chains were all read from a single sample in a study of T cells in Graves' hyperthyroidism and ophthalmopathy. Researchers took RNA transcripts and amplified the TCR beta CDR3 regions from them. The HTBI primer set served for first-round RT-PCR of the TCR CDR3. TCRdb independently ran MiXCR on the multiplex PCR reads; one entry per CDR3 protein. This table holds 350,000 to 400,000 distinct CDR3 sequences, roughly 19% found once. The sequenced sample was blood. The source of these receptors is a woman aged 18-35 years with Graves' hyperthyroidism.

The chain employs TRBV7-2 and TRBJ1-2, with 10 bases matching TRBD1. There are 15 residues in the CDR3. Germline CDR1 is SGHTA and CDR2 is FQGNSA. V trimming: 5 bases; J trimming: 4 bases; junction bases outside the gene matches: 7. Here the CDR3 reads CASSPHGTGVYGYTF. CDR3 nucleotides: TGTGCCAGCAGCCCACACGGGACAGGGGTCTATGGCTACACCTTC.

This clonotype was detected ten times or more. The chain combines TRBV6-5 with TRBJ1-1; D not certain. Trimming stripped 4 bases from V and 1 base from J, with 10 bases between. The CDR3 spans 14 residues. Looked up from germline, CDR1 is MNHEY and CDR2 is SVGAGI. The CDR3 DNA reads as TGTGCCAGCAGTTCTCCCCGTGAGAACACTGAAGCTTTCTTT. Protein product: CASSSPRENTEAFF.

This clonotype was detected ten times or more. CDR3 coding DNA: TGTGCCACCAGCTTAACAGGGGTAGAAGCTTTCTTT. It is translated as CATSLTGVEAFF. The rearrangement links TRBV15 to TRBJ1-1; 7 bases are shared with TRBD1. The CDR3 sequence is 12 residues long. From germline, CDR1 is LNHNV and CDR2 YYDKDF (reference sequence). J lost 8 bases, V lost 5 bases, and 5 bases had no gene match.

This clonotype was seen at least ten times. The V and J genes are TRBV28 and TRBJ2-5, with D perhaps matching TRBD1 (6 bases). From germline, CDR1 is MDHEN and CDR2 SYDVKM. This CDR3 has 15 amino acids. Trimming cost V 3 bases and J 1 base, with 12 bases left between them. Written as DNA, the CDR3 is TGTGCCAGCAGTTTCGTTCGGGACACCCAAGAGACCCAGTACTTC. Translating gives CASSFVRDTQETQYF.

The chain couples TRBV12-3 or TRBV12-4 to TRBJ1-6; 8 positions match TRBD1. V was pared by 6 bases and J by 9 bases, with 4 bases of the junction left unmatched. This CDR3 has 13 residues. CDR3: CASRGQDPSPLHF. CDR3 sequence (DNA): TGTGCCAGCAGGGGACAGGATCCTTCACCCCTCCACTTT.

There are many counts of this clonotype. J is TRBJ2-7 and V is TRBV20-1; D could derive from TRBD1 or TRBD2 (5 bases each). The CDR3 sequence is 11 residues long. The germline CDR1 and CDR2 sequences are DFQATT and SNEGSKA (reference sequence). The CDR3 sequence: CSGDESYEQYF. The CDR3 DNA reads TGCAGCGGGGACGAATCCTACGAGCAGTACTTC.

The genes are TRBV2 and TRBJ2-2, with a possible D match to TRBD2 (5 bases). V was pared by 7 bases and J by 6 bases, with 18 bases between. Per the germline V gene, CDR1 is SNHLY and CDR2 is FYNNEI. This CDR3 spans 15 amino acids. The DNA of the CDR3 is TGTGCCAGCAAATCGTATTCCTCCGGGGCCGGGGAGCTGTTTTTT. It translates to CASKSYSSGAGELFF.

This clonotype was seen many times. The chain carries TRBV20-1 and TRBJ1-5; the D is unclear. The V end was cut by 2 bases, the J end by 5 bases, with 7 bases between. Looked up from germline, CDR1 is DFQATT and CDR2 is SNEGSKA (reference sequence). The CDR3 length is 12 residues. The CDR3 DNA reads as TGCAGTGCTAGAACCGGGCATCAGCCCCAGCATTTT. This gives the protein CSARTGHQPQHF.

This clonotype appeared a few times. The CDR3 loop is CASSPDRVDVNTEAFF. The CDR3 DNA is TGCGCCAGCAGCCCGGACAGGGTTGACGTAAACACTGAAGCTTTCTTT. The V call is TRBV5-1, the J call TRBJ1-1; 8 positions match TRBD1. The junction had 10 bases not matched to a gene; V was cut back by 4 bases and J by 2 bases. From germline, CDR1 is SGHRS and CDR2 YFSETQ. This CDR3 is built from 16 residues. The complete variable domain, with remaining parts taken from reference TRBV5-1 and TRBJ1-1, reads KAGVTQTPRYLIKTRGQQVTLSCSPISGHRSVSWYQQTPGQGLQFLFEYFSETQRNKGNFPGRFSGRQFSNSRSEMNVSTLELGDSALYLCASSPDRVDVNTEAFFGQGTRLTVV.

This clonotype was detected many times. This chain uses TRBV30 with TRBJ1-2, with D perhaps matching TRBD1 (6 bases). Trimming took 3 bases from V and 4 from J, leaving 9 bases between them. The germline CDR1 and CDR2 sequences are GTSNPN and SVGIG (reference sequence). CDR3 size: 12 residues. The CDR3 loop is CAWRRTVYGYTF. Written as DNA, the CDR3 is TGTGCCTGGAGACGGACAGTCTATGGCTACACCTTC.

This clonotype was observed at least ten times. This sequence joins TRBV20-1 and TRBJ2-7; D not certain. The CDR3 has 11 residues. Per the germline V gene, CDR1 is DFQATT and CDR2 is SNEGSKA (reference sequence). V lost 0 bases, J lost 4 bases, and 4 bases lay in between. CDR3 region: CSARDPYEQYF. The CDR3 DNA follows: TGCAGTGCTAGAGATCCGTACGAGCAGTACTTC.

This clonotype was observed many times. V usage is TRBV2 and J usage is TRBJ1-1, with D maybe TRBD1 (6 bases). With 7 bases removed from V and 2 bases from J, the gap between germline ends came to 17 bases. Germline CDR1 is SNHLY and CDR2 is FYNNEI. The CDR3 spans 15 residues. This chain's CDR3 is CASTSRGGANTEAFF. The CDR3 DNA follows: TGTGCCAGCACCTCCCGGGGGGGGGCCAACACTGAAGCTTTCTTT.

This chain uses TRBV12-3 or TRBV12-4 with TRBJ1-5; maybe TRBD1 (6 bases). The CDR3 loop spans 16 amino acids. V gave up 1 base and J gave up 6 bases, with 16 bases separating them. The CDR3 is CASSLGGGRFGQPQHF. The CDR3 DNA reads TGTGCCAGCAGTTTAGGAGGGGGGCGCTTCGGTCAGCCCCAGCATTTT.

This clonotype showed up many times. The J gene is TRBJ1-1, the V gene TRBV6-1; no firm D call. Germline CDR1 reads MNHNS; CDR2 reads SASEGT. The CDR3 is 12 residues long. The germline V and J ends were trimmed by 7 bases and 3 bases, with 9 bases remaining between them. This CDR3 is CASNLAYTEAFF. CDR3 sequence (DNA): TGTGCCAGCAATCTGGCCTACACTGAAGCTTTCTTT.

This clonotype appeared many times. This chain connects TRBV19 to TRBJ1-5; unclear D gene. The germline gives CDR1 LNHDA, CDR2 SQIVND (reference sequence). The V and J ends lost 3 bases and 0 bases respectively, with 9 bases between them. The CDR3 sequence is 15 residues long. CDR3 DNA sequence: TGTGCCAGTAGTATGAAGCGTTATAGCAATCAGCCCCAGCATTTT. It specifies CASSMKRYSNQPQHF.

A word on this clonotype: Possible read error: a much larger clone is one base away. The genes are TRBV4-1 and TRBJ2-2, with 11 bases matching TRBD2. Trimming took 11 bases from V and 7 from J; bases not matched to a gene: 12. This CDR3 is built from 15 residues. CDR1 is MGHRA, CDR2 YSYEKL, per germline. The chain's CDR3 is CAGTVSGGAVGELFF. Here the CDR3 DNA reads TGCGCCGGCACCGTTAGCGGGGGGGCCGTCGGGGAGCTGTTTTTT.

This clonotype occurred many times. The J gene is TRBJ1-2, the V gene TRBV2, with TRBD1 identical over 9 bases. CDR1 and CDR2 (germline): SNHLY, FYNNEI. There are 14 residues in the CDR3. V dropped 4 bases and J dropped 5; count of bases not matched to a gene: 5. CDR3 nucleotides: TGTGCCAGCAGTGGGGACAGGGAAACTTATGGCTACACCTTC. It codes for CASSGDRETYGYTF.

The CDR3 spells CASSSRQRDRSFMNTEAFF. The CDR3 DNA sequence: TGTGCCAGCAGCTCCCGGCAACGGGACAGGTCCTTCATGAACACTGAAGCTTTCTTT. The gene calls are TRBV11-1 and TRBJ1-1, with 8 bases aligning to TRBD1. With V trimmed by 4 bases and J by 0 bases, 16 bases remained unmatched. CDR3 length: 19 amino acids. Germline CDR1 SGHAT, CDR2 FQDESV (reference sequence). The variable domain in full, completed from reference TRBV11-1 and TRBJ1-1, reads EAEVAQSPRYKITEKSQAVAFWCDPISGHATLYWYRQILGQGPELLVQFQDESVVDDSQLPKDRFSAERLKGVDSTLKIQPAELGDSAMYLCASSSRQRDRSFMNTEAFFGQGTRLTVV.

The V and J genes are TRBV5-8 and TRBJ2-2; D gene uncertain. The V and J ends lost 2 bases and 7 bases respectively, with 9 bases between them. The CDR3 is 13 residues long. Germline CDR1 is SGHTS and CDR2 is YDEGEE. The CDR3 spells CASSLWGRGELFF. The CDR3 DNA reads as TGTGCCAGCAGCTTATGGGGTCGCGGGGAGCTGTTTTTT. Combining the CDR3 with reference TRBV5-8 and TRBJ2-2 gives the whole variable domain EAGVTQSPTHLIKTRGQQATLRCSPISGHTSVYWYQQALGLGLQFLLWYDEGEERNRGNFPPRFSGRQFPNYSSELNVNALELEDSALYLCASSLWGRGELFFGEGSRLTVL.

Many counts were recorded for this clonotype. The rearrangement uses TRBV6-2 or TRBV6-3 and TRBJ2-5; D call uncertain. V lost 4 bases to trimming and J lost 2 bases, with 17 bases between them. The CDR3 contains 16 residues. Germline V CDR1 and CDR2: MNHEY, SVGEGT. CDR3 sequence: CASSSPFVMAQETQYF. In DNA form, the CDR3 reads TGTGCCAGCAGTTCCCCTTTTGTGATGGCGCAAGAGACCCAGTACTTC.

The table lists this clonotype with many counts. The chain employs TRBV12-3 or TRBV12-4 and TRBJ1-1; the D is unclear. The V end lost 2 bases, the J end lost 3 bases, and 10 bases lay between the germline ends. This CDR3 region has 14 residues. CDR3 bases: TGTGCCAGCAGTTTAACCGGGTCCCACACTGAAGCTTTCTTT. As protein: CASSLTGSHTEAFF.

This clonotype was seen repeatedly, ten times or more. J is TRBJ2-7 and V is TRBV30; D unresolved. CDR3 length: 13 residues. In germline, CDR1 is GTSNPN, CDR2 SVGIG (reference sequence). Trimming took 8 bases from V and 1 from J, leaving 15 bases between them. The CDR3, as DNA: TGTGCCCGAAGCGACGGAAGTTCCTACGAGCAGTACTTC. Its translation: CARSDGSSYEQYF.

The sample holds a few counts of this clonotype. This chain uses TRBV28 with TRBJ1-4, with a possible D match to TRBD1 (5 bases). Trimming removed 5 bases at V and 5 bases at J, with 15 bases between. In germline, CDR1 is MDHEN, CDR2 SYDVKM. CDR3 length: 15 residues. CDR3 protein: CASSRPGPQNEKLFF. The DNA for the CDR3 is TGTGCCAGCAGTCGGCCGGGGCCCCAAAATGAAAAACTGTTTTTT.

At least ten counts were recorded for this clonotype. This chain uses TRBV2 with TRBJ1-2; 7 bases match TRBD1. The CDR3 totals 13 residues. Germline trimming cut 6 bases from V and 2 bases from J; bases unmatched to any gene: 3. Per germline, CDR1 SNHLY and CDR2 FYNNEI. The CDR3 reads CASRKTGNYGYTF. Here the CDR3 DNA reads TGTGCCAGCAGGAAGACAGGGAACTATGGCTACACCTTC. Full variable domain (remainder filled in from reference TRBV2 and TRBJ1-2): EPEVTQTPSHQVTQMGQEVILRCVPISNHLYFYWYRQILGQKVEFLVSFYNNEISEKSEIFDDQFSVERPDGSNFTLKIRSTKLEDSAMYFCASRKTGNYGYTFGSGTRLTVV.

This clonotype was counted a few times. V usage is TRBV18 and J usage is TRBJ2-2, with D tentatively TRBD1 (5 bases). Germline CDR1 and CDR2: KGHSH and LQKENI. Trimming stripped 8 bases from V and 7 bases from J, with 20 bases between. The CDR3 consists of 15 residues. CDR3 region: CASASLQGSNGELFF. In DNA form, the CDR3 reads TGTGCCAGCGCGTCACTTCAGGGAAGTAACGGGGAGCTGTTTTTT.

CDR3 nucleotide sequence: TGTGCCAGCAGTTTCGAGGGGGGCGATGCTTTCTTT. The encoded protein is CASSFEGGDAFF. The J gene is TRBJ1-1, the V gene TRBV28, with a weak D call TRBD1 (6 bases). CDR3 length equals 12 residues. The V gene's germline CDR1 is MDHEN and CDR2 SYDVKM. The ends were cut back, 3 bases at V and 11 bases at J, with 13 bases in the middle.

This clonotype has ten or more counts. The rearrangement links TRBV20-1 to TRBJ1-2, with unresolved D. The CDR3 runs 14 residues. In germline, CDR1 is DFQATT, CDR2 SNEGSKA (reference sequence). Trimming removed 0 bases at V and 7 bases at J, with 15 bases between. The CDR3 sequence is CSARDQSAHSGYTF. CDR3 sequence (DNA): TGCAGTGCTAGAGATCAGTCGGCACATTCTGGCTACACCTTC.

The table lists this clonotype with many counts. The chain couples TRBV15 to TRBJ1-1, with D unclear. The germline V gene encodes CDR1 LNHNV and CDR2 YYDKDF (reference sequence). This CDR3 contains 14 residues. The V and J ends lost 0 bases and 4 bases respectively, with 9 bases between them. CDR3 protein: CATSRERGRTEAFF. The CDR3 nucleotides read TGTGCCACCAGCAGAGAACGCGGACGCACTGAAGCTTTCTTT.

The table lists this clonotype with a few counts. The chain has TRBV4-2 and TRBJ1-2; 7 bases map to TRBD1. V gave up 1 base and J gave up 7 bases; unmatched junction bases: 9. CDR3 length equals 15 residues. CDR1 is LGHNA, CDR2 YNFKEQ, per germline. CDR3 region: CASSQGDSGYSGYTF. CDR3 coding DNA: TGTGCCAGCAGCCAAGGGGACAGTGGGTACTCTGGCTACACCTTC.

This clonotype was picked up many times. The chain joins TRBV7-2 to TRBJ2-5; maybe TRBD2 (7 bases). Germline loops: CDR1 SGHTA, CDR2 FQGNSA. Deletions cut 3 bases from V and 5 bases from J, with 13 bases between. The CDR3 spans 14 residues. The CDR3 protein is CASSLGGGGETQYF. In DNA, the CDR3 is TGTGCCAGCAGCTTGGGCGGGGGCGGCGAGACCCAGTACTTC.

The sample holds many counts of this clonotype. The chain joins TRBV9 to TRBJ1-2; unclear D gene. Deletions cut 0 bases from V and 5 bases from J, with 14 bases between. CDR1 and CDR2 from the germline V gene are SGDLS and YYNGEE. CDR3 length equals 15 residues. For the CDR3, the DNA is TGTGCCAGCAGCGTAGAGGGCAGCCCTCCTTATGGCTACACCTTC. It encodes CASSVEGSPPYGYTF.

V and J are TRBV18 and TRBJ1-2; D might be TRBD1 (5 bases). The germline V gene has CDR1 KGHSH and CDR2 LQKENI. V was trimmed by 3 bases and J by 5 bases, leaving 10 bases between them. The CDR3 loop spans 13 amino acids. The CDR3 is CASSPPGPYGYTF. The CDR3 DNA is TGTGCCAGCTCACCGCCGGGGCCTTATGGCTACACCTTC.